What follows are 20 T cell receptor beta chains derived from one specimen sequenced in a study of shared clonotypes between healthy human individuals. Here immunoSEQ multiplex PCR was the method, and the copy in TCRdb shows in-frame clones only, minus some. This table holds some 2,000,000 clones, approximately 96% found once. Sequencing used naive CD4+ T cells sorted from blood. As to subset: CD45RA+ positively selected. The receptors derive from a young man in good health.

The chain has TRBV7-2 and TRBJ2-2; D may be TRBD1 or TRBD2 (5 bases each). Per germline, CDR1 SGHTA and CDR2 FQGNSA. The CDR3 runs 14 residues. V shed 5 bases and J shed 4 bases, with 11 bases lying between them. As DNA, the CDR3 is TGTGCCAGCAGCCTCGGGGCGGGCACCGGGGAGCTGTTTTTT. Protein product: CASSLGAGTGELFF.

This chain links TRBV5-1 with TRBJ2-3, with D perhaps TRBD1 (6 bases). Germline V gives CDR1 SGHRS, CDR2 YFSETQ. CDR3 size: 14 residues. V lost 2 bases and J 6 bases, leaving 13 bases between the germline ends. The CDR3 sequence: CASSLEGVSDTQYF. The CDR3 DNA follows: TGCGCCAGCAGCTTAGAGGGGGTATCCGATACGCAGTATTTT.

The chain combines TRBV7-8 with TRBJ2-7; 7 bases match TRBD1. Germline CDR1 is SGHVS and CDR2 is FQNEAQ. V shed 5 bases and J 2 bases; nucleotides not matched to a gene: 3. This CDR3 has 13 residues. The CDR3, as DNA: TGTGCCAGCAGCGTGGGACAGCCCTACGAGCAGTACTTC. Protein sequence: CASSVGQPYEQYF.

The rearrangement joins TRBV18 to TRBJ2-7, with a tentative D call TRBD2 (5 bases). CDR3 length equals 15 residues. The germline V gene has CDR1 KGHSH and CDR2 LQKENI. V was trimmed by 3 bases and J by 5 bases, leaving 17 bases between them. The CDR3 nucleotides are TGTGCCAGCTCACCGATTGAGGGTCTGCGGAACGAGCAGTACTTC. Protein product: CASSPIEGLRNEQYF.

The CDR3 region is CSVERTVETQYF. CDR3 nucleotide sequence: TGCAGCGTTGAACGGACGGTGGAGACCCAGTACTTC. The J gene is TRBJ2-5, the V gene TRBV29-1; unclear D gene. V was shortened by 2 bases and J by 5 bases, with 9 bases between the two germline ends. This CDR3 is 12 amino acids long. CDR1 and CDR2 from the germline V gene are SQVTM and ANQGSEA. The full variable domain, rest sourced from reference TRBV29-1 and TRBJ2-5, is SAVISQKPSRDICQRGTSLTIQCQVDSQVTMMFWYRQQPGQSLTLIATANQGSEATYESGFVIDKFPISRPNLTFSTLTVSNMSPEDSSIYLCSVERTVETQYFGPGTRLLVL.

This clone occurred a few times. The CDR3 spells CASSIGGRKISGYTF. The CDR3 DNA is TGTGCCAGTAGTATAGGAGGCAGGAAAATTTCTGGCTACACCTTC. The rearrangement uses TRBV19 and TRBJ1-2; no clear D gene. Germline loops: CDR1 LNHDA, CDR2 SQIVND (reference sequence). The ends were cut back, 1 base at V and 7 bases at J, with 16 bases in the middle. This CDR3 is 15 amino acids long.

On this clone: This CDR3 is also generated by other DNA sequences in the sample. The V gene is TRBV27, the J gene TRBJ2-6, with D perhaps matching TRBD1 (6 bases). V gave up 1 base and J gave up 2 bases, with 6 bases separating them. This CDR3 comprises 15 residues. Germline assignment: CDR1 MNHEY and CDR2 SMNVEV (reference sequence). The DNA for the CDR3 is TGTGCCAGCAGTTTATGGGGGCCTGGGGCCAACGTCCTGACTTTC. Translation gives CASSLWGPGANVLTF. Complete variable domain (other parts from reference TRBV27 and TRBJ2-6): EAQVTQNPRYLITVTGKKLTVTCSQNMNHEYMSWYRQDPGLGLRQIYYSMNVEVTDKGDVPEGYKVSRKEKRNFPLILESPSPNQTSLYFCASSLWGPGANVLTFGAGSRLTVL.

The CDR3 sequence is CASSSRLAGGPSSYEQYF. In DNA form, the CDR3 reads TGTGCCAGCAGTTCAAGACTAGCGGGAGGGCCTAGCTCCTACGAGCAGTACTTC. V gene TRBV7-9 combines with J gene TRBJ2-7; TRBD2 aligns across 14 bases. Trimming removed 6 bases from V and 0 bases from J; junction bases left unmatched: 10. CDR3 size: 18 residues. Germline CDR1 is SEHNR and CDR2 is FQNEAQ (reference sequence).

V gene TRBV6-4 combines with J gene TRBJ1-4; the D is unclear. From germline, CDR1 is MRHNA and CDR2 SNTAGT. The CDR3 has 16 residues. The V end lost 2 bases, the J end lost 3 bases, and 13 bases lay between the germline ends. Written as DNA, the CDR3 is TGTGCCAGCAGTGACCCGAGAACAGCCTCTAATGAAAAACTGTTTTTT. Translated: CASSDPRTASNEKLFF.

The chain combines TRBV28 with TRBJ2-1, with TRBD2 matching over 8 bases. From germline, CDR1 is MDHEN and CDR2 SYDVKM. V shed 6 bases and J 0 bases; nucleotides not matched to a gene: 19. The CDR3 sequence is 20 residues long. CDR3 residues: CASSPSSGGVGPSSYNEQFF. DNA for the CDR3: TGTGCCAGCAGCCCCTCCTCGGGGGGGGTCGGCCCGAGCTCCTACAATGAGCAGTTCTTC.

The chain carries TRBV28 and TRBJ1-5; TRBD1 matches at 11 bases. The germline V gene encodes CDR1 MDHEN and CDR2 SYDVKM. The CDR3 totals 16 residues. V was pared by 1 base and J by 4 bases, with 3 bases of the junction left unmatched. Here the CDR3 reads CASSLSGQGENQPQHF. The CDR3 region has the DNA TGTGCCAGCAGTTTATCGGGACAGGGGGAAAATCAGCCCCAGCATTTT.

The rearrangement joins TRBV21-1 to TRBJ2-5; the table's D call, TRBD2, was not checked against the DNA. TRBV21-1 is classified as a pseudogene. This CDR3 has 10 residues. The CDR3 nucleotides read TGTGCCAGCATCGAAGAGACCCAGTACTTC. Encoded protein: CASIEETQYF.

A word on this clone: The same CDR3 is also encoded by other DNA sequences in this sample. The chain uses TRBV6-5 and TRBJ1-1, with a weak D call TRBD1 (5 bases). The CDR3 length is 15 residues. Trimming took 1 base from V and 3 from J, leaving 12 bases between them. Per germline, CDR1 MNHEY and CDR2 SVGAGI. The CDR3 coding sequence is TGTGCCAGCAGTTACTTGGGCCGGGGGGACACTGAAGCTTTCTTT. It yields the protein CASSYLGRGDTEAFF.

The chain links TRBV10-3 to TRBJ2-5; D possibly corresponds to TRBD2 (6 bases). The length of the CDR3 is 15 residues. Looked up from germline, CDR1 is ENHRY and CDR2 is SYGVKD. V dropped 4 bases and J dropped 1 base, with 13 bases sitting between them. The CDR3 is CAISADYLIQETQYF. The CDR3 region has the DNA TGTGCCATCAGTGCGGACTACCTTATCCAAGAGACCCAGTACTTC.

J is TRBJ2-1 and V is TRBV5-4; D may be TRBD1 or TRBD2 (5 bases each). V was cut by 4 bases and J by 1 base, with 15 bases left in between. The CDR3 covers 16 residues. The germline gives CDR1 SGHNT, CDR2 YYREEE (reference sequence). The CDR3 reads CASSRGTAPSYNEQFF. In nucleotides, the CDR3 is TGTGCCAGCAGCCGGGGCACAGCTCCTTCCTACAATGAGCAGTTCTTC.

The chain recombines TRBV2 with TRBJ2-1, with a possible D match to TRBD1 (6 bases). The ends were cut back, 5 bases at V and 4 bases at J, with 15 bases in the middle. This CDR3 region has 15 residues. Germline values: CDR1 SNHLY, CDR2 FYNNEI. CDR3 in DNA: TGTGCCAGCAGTCCAGGGGTGGGCCCTTACAATGAGCAGTTCTTC. Protein: CASSPGVGPYNEQFF.

The chain recombines TRBV5-1 with TRBJ1-1; D gene ambiguous. The CDR3 spans 14 residues. V shed 4 bases and J shed 0 bases, with 10 bases lying between them. CDR1 SGHRS and CDR2 YFSETQ come from the germline V gene. The CDR3 reads CASSETTMNTEAFF. The CDR3 region has the DNA TGCGCCAGCAGCGAAACAACGATGAACACTGAAGCTTTCTTT.

The J gene is TRBJ1-1, the V gene TRBV21-1; no DNA check was done on the table's D call, TRBD1. TRBV21-1 is listed as a pseudogene. This CDR3 comprises 16 residues. CDR3 region: CASSKCPRGVTPEAFF. The CDR3 DNA sequence: TGTGCCAGCAGCAAATGTCCCAGGGGGGTGACCCCTGAAGCTTTCTTT.

Notes on this clone: At the DNA level, this CDR3 is encoded by other sequences in the same sample as well. The chain is built from TRBV30 and TRBJ2-3; no reliable D call. This CDR3 comprises 10 residues. Trimming stripped 5 bases from V and 5 bases from J, with 5 bases between. Germline V gene data show CDR1 as GTSNPN and CDR2 as SVGIG (reference sequence). The CDR3 region is CAWGRDTQYF. The CDR3 DNA follows: TGTGCCTGGGGTAGAGATACGCAGTATTTT.

This chain joins TRBV7-9 and TRBJ2-3; the match to TRBD2 covers 10 bases. CDR3 length equals 18 residues. Per the germline V gene, CDR1 is SEHNR and CDR2 is FQNEAQ (reference sequence). Trimming cost V 5 bases and J 0 bases; bases outside gene matches: 11. The CDR3 loop reads CASSQTGLAVPSTDTQYF. The CDR3 nucleotides read TGTGCCAGCAGCCAAACAGGACTAGCGGTCCCTAGCACAGATACGCAGTATTTT.